These T cell receptor beta chains were read from a single sample in a study of blood T cell repertoires in COVID-19. The method was immunoSEQ multiplex PCR; TCRdb's version includes in-frame clones alone and lacks a portion of them. The sample includes around 250,000 clones, 65% to 85% of them seen just once. Source material: peripheral blood. Receptor source: a woman aged 40 to 50 who had recovered from COVID-19. CDR3s include the opening cysteine and the closing phenylalanine or tryptophan. D genes are given only for firm matches. Clone size appears in some rows only: once, few, many, or a class for an expanded clone.

clone_size	d_call	j_call	v_call	cdr3_aa	cdr3_nt
.	.	TRBJ2-6	TRBV11-2	CASSFGQSGANVLTF	TGTGCCAGCAGCTTCGGACAGTCTGGGGCCAACGTCCTGACTTTC
.	TRBD1	TRBJ1-2	TRBV18	CASSPGTDNYGYTF	TGTGCCAGCTCACCCGGGACAGACAACTATGGCTACACCTTC
once	.	TRBJ1-6	TRBV2	CASSANTRTVSPLHF	TGTGCCAGCAGTGCGAATACAAGGACAGTTTCTCCCCTCCACTTT
.	TRBD1	TRBJ2-3	TRBV5-1	CASSTGQNTDTQYF	TGCGCCAGCAGCACGGGACAGAACACAGATACGCAGTATTTT
.	.	TRBJ2-3	TRBV18	CASSLGPGQNTDTQYF	TGTGCCAGCTCACTAGGACCGGGACAAAACACAGATACGCAGTATTTT
many	.	TRBJ2-1	TRBV6-5	CASSLPGNINEQFF	TGTGCCAGCAGTTTACCGGGAAATATCAATGAGCAGTTCTTC
.	.	TRBJ1-5	TRBV5-5	CASSLGYSNQPQHF	TGTGCCAGCAGCTTGGGTTATAGCAATCAGCCCCAGCATTTT
.	.	TRBJ1-4	TRBV7-8	CASSQRTAPKLFF	TGTGCCAGCAGCCAACGGACAGCCCCAAAGCTGTTTTTT
few	.	TRBJ1-5	TRBV15	CATSRERYYNQPQHF	TGTGCCACCAGCAGAGAAAGGTACTACAATCAGCCCCAGCATTTT
.	TRBD1	TRBJ2-6	TRBV5-6	CASSRTGNSGANVLTF	TGTGCCAGCAGCCGGACAGGAAACTCTGGGGCCAACGTCCTGACTTTC
.	.	TRBJ1-1	TRBV6-5	CASRNVVNTEAFF	TGTGCCAGCAGAAATGTCGTGAACACTGAAGCTTTCTTT
.	.	TRBJ1-2	TRBV6-5	CASPTGGYGYTF	TGTGCCAGTCCGACGGGGGGTTATGGCTACACCTTC
.	TRBD1	TRBJ1-3	TRBV7-9	CASSSLGGSGNTIYF	TGTGCCAGCAGCTCCCTAGGGGGCTCCGGAAACACCATATATTTT
.	TRBD2	TRBJ2-3	TRBV4-1	CASSLGVRGGSTDTQYF	TGCGCCAGCAGCCTAGGGGTCCGGGGGGGCAGCACAGATACGCAGTATTTT
.	TRBD1	TRBJ2-7	TRBV5-6	CASSWDSYEQYF	TGTGCCAGCAGCTGGGACAGCTACGAGCAGTACTTC
.	TRBD1	TRBJ2-7	TRBV5-6	CASSLVGSQGAAEQYF	TGTGCCAGCAGCTTGGTGGGCTCACAGGGGGCGGCCGAGCAGTACTTC
few	TRBD1	TRBJ1-5	TRBV5-8	CASSSWGQELSQPQHF	TGTGCCAGCAGCTCCTGGGGACAGGAATTATCTCAGCCCCAGCATTTT
.	.	TRBJ2-2	TRBV19	CASSNRDGELFF	TGTGCCAGTAGCAACAGGGACGGGGAGCTGTTTTTT
.	.	TRBJ2-7	TRBV5-1	CASSPDSYSSYEQYF	TGCGCCAGCAGCCCGGACAGTTACAGCTCCTACGAGCAGTACTTC
.	TRBD2	TRBJ2-7	TRBV3-1/TRBV3-2	CASSTGGTSRTYEQYF	TGTGCCAGCAGCACAGGTGGGACTAGCCGAACCTACGAGCAGTACTTC
.	.	TRBJ1-1	TRBV15	CATSRDMNTEAFF	TGTGCCACCAGCAGAGATATGAACACTGAAGCTTTCTTT
.	TRBD1	TRBJ1-1	TRBV19	CASSIGRQGWSEAFF	TGTGCCAGTAGTATAGGACGACAGGGTTGGAGTGAAGCTTTCTTT
.	.	TRBJ1-2	TRBV30	CAWSPQAGYGYTF	TGTGCCTGGAGTCCACAGGCTGGCTATGGCTACACCTTC
few	.	TRBJ2-1	TRBV19	CASSTTQGHNEQFF	TGTGCCAGTAGTACGACACAGGGACACAATGAGCAGTTCTTC
.	TRBD1	TRBJ1-2	TRBV28	CASSLWGTGNGYTF	TGTGCCAGCAGTTTATGGGGGACAGGGAATGGCTACACCTTC
.	TRBD2	TRBJ2-2	TRBV7-6	CASSPDAGGAAGELFF	TGTGCCAGCAGCCCCGATGCGGGGGGGGCCGCCGGGGAGCTGTTTTTT
.	.	TRBJ1-1	TRBV30	CAWRYQTVNTEAFF	TGTGCCTGGAGGTACCAGACAGTAAACACTGAAGCTTTCTTT
few	.	TRBJ1-2	TRBV3-1/TRBV3-2	CASSLGVDGYTF	TGTGCCAGCAGCCTGGGCGTGGATGGCTACACCTTC
once	TRBD1	TRBJ2-5	TRBV7-9	CASSKTGGGETQYF	TGTGCCAGCAGCAAGACAGGGGGCGGTGAGACCCAGTACTTC
.	.	TRBJ2-6	TRBV30	CAWAGGTGANVLTF	TGTGCCTGGGCAGGGGGGACTGGGGCCAACGTCCTGACTTTC
.	TRBD1	TRBJ2-7	TRBV7-2	CASSLTGEEQYF	TGTGCCAGCAGCTTGACAGGGGAAGAGCAGTACTTC
.	.	TRBJ1-2	TRBV18	CASSPNRDSYGYTF	TGTGCCAGCTCACCAAATCGGGATTCCTATGGCTACACCTTC
.	TRBD1	TRBJ1-4	TRBV6-6	CASSYNQGDNEKLFF	TGTGCCAGCAGTTACAATCAGGGGGATAATGAAAAACTGTTTTTT
.	.	TRBJ1-1	TRBV9	CASSVDSLNTEAFF	TGTGCCAGCAGCGTAGACAGCCTGAACACTGAAGCTTTCTTT
.	.	TRBJ2-1	TRBV6-5	CASSDNAQYNEQFF	TGTGCCAGCAGCGACAATGCCCAATACAATGAGCAGTTCTTC
.	.	TRBJ2-1	TRBV4-2	CASSQVGEQFF	TGTGCCAGCAGCCAAGTCGGGGAGCAGTTCTTC
.	.	TRBJ2-3	TRBV7-3	CASSYSSGRTRDTQYF	TGTGCCAGCAGCTACTCCAGCGGGCGAACCAGAGATACGCAGTATTTT
.	.	TRBJ2-1	TRBV6-2/TRBV6-3	CASSDPPRNEQFF	TGTGCCAGCAGTGACCCTCCGAGGAATGAGCAGTTCTTC
.	.	TRBJ1-4	TRBV14	CASSPWTDNEKLFF	TGTGCCAGCAGCCCCTGGACAGATAATGAAAAACTGTTTTTT
.	TRBD1	TRBJ1-2	TRBV15	CATSRAQGDGYTF	TGTGCCACCAGCAGAGCGCAGGGGGATGGCTACACCTTC
.	.	TRBJ2-7	TRBV30	CAWKGVGVRDYEQYF	TGTGCCTGGAAAGGCGTGGGAGTGAGGGACTACGAGCAGTACTTC
.	.	TRBJ1-2	TRBV2	CASSEARPGDTSANYGYTF	TGTGCCAGCAGTGAAGCCCGCCCGGGAGACACCTCAGCTAACTATGGCTACACCTTC
.	.	TRBJ2-2	TRBV12-3/TRBV12-4	CASSLLEIGELFF	TGTGCCAGCAGTTTACTAGAGATCGGGGAGCTGTTTTTT
.	.	TRBJ1-2	TRBV6-1	CASSESDSYGYTF	TGTGCCAGCAGTGAATCGGACAGCTATGGCTACACCTTC
few	.	TRBJ1-1	TRBV14	CASSHMNRRETNTEAFF	TGTGCCAGCAGCCACATGAACCGCCGGGAGACGAACACTGAAGCTTTCTTT
.	.	TRBJ1-1	TRBV6-5	CASSLQGLNTEAFF	TGTGCCAGCAGCCTACAGGGACTGAACACTGAAGCTTTCTTT
.	.	TRBJ2-3	TRBV5-4	CASSLDRATDTQYF	TGTGCCAGCAGCTTGGACAGGGCCACAGATACGCAGTATTTT
.	.	TRBJ1-1	TRBV11-3	CASSLAGDTEAFF	TGTGCCAGCAGCTTAGCGGGAGACACTGAAGCTTTCTTT
.	TRBD1	TRBJ1-1	TRBV10-3	CAITTGTGDTEAFF	TGTGCCATCACGACCGGGACAGGGGACACTGAAGCTTTCTTT
.	TRBD1	TRBJ2-1	TRBV10-3	CAIRGPDRGPNEQFF	TGTGCCATCAGGGGCCCCGACAGGGGGCCTAATGAGCAGTTCTTC
.	.	TRBJ2-7	TRBV28	CASSLPSGTLDEQYF	TGTGCCAGCAGTTTGCCATCAGGGACACTCGACGAGCAGTACTTC